This TCR beta chain is from a study of regulatory T cells in long-lasting Graves disease. Investigators prepared the TCR beta libraries by applying iRepertoire HTBI primers and Arm-PCR of CDR3 regions. One entry per CDR3 protein results from TCRdb running MiXCR on the multiplex PCR reads. The sample lists 350,000 to 550,000 distinct CDR3 sequences, roughly 15% occurring once. Study results and caveats: Accuracy was perhaps lowered by the small sample size.

Time point here: newly diagnosed GD, antithyroid drugs for less than 3 months. There was RNA extracted from PBMCs, and the TCR library was made from it. This clonotype was seen many times. What it binds is unknown. This CDR3 spans 15 amino acids. The germline V gene encodes CDR1 MNHEY and CDR2 SVGEGT. The V and J ends lost 5 bases and 1 base respectively, with 11 bases between them. The same sample was also studied in work on T cells in Graves' hyperthyroidism and ophthalmopathy.

This TCR was sampled from a woman between 18 and 29 years old with Graves disease. The chain links TRBV6-2 or TRBV6-3 to TRBJ2-2; D may be TRBD2 (5 bases). Sequenced here: peripheral blood mononuclear cells (PBMCs), sampled at new diagnosis, from a patient treated with antithyroid drugs. Here the CDR3 reads CASSDPTRNTGELFF. The CDR3 nucleotides read TGTGCCAGCAGTGACCCTACTAGGAACACCGGGGAGCTGTTTTTT.